This T cell receptor beta chain comes out of a study of shared clonotypes between healthy human individuals. Study information: A couple of women and a few men aged 18 to 49 made up the donors.

V dropped 7 bases and J dropped 7; count of bases not matched to a gene: 8. Germline V CDR1 and CDR2: LNHDA, SQIVND (reference sequence). This CDR3 spans 14 amino acids. Repertoires were generated with immunoSEQ multiplex PCR, while TCRdb's copy carries only in-frame clones and drops some. The table lists around 2,100,000 clones, about 95% of them singletons. Note on this clone: The target antigen is unknown.

General study results and limits: Lower generation probabilities were found for non-shared clonotypes than for those shared by all four donors. Among donors, clonotype sharing was expected to be affected by sequencing depth.

Terminally differentiated effector memory CD45RA+ cells were excluded by CCR7 positive selection of CD45RO-negative cells. The sequenced material came from naive CD8+ T cells sorted from blood. This receptor was taken from a man aged 18 to 30 in good health. The rearrangement links TRBV19 to TRBJ1-5; 9 positions agree with TRBD1. The CDR3 reads CASISQGADQPQHF. The CDR3 DNA reads as TGTGCCAGTATATCACAGGGGGCAGACCAGCCCCAGCATTTT.